This T cell receptor (beta chain) was sequenced during a study of cytomegalovirus exposure and HLA in healthy donors. Researchers ran the PCR with 60 Vbeta and 13 Jbeta primers. Data came from immunoSEQ multiplex PCR; TCRdb stores just in-frame clones and leaves some out. Altogether 110,000 to 150,000 clones are present, about 10% being singletons, with the ten largest covering under 2%. Turning to this clone: The antigen is not known. One end of the junction is discordant with germline, which a read error may explain.

Germline-derived CDR1 and CDR2 are SSHAT and FNYEAQ (reference sequence). The CDR3 sequence is 14 residues long. General study points: Earlier findings revealed that most TCR beta V segments proved productive either about 87% or about 30% of the time. Published work reported that the classifier diagnosed cytomegalovirus status with high specificity and sensitivity. According to a later analysis, most TCR beta chains associated with CMV appeared HLA-restricted.

The V call is TRBV7-7, the J call TRBJ2-1, with TRBD1 as a possible D gene (5 bases). The sequenced material came from PBMCs. This clonotype was obtained from a man over 45 in good health and CMV-seronegative. CDR3 amino acids: CASSRQGSYNEQFF. CDR3 coding DNA: TGTGCTAGCAGCCGCCAGGGCTCCTACAATGAGCAGTTCTTC.